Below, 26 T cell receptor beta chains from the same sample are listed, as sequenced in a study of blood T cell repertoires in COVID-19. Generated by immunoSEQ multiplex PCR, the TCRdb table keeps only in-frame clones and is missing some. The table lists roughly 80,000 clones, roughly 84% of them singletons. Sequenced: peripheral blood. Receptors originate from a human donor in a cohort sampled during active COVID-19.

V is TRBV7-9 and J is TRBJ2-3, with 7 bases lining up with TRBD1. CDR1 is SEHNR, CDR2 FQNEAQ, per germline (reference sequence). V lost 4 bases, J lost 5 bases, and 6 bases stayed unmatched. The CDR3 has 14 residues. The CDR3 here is CASSWGQRGDTQYF. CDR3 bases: TGTGCCAGCAGCTGGGGACAGAGGGGAGATACGCAGTATTTT.

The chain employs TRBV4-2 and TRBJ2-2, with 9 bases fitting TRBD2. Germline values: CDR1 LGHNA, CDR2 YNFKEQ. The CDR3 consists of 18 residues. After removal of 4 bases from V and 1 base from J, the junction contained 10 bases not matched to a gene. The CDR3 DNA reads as TGTGCCAGCAGCCCCAAAGGTAGCGGGGGCTTGAACACCGGGGAGCTGTTTTTT. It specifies CASSPKGSGGLNTGELFF.

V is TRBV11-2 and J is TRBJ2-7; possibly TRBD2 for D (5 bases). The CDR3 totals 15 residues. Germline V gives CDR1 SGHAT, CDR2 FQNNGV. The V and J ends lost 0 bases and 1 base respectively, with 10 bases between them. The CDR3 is CASSLDRGTSYEQYF. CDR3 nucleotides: TGTGCCAGCAGCTTAGATCGGGGTACGTCCTACGAGCAGTACTTC.

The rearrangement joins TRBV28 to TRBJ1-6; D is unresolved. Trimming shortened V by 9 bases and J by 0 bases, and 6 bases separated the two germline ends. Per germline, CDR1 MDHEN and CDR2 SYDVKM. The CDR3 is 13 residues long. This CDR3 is CASTGSYNSPLHF. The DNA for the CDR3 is TGTGCCAGTACCGGCTCCTATAATTCACCCCTCCACTTT.

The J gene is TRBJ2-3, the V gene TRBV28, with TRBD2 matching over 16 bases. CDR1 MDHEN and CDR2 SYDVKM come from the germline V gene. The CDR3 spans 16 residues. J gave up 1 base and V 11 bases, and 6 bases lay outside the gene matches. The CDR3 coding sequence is TGTGCCGGGGGACTAGCGGGAGGGCCGGGCACAGATACGCAGTATTTT. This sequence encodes CAGGLAGGPGTDTQYF.

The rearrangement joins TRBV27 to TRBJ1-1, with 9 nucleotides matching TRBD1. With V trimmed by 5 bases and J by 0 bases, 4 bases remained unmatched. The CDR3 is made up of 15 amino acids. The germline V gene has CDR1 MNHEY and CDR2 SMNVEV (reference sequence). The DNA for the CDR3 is TGTGCCAGCAGTGGGGACAGGGCTATGAACACTGAAGCTTTCTTT. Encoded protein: CASSGDRAMNTEAFF.

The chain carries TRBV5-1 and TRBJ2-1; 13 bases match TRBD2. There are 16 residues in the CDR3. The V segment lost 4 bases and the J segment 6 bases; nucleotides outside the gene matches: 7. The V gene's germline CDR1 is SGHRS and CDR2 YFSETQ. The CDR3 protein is CASSQKTSGGLNEQFF. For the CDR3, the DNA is TGCGCCAGCAGCCAAAAGACTAGCGGGGGGCTCAATGAGCAGTTCTTC.

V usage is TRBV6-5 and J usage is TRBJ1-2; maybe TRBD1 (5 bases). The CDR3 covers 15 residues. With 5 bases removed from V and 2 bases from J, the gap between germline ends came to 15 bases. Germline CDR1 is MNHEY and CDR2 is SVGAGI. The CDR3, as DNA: TGTGCCAGCAGTCCCCGGCAGGGCTCCAACTATGGCTACACCTTC. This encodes CASSPRQGSNYGYTF.

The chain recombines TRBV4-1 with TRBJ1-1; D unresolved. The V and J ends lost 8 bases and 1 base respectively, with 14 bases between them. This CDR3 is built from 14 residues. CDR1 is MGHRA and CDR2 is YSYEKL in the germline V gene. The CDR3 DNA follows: TGCGCCAGCGCACTTGGAGTTCGGAACACTGAAGCTTTCTTT. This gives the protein CASALGVRNTEAFF.

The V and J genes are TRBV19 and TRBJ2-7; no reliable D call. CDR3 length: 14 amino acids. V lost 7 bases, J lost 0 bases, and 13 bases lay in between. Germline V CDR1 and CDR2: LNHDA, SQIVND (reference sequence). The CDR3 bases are TGTGCCAGTAAGAGGCGGCTCAGCTCCTACGAGCAGTACTTC. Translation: CASKRRLSSYEQYF.

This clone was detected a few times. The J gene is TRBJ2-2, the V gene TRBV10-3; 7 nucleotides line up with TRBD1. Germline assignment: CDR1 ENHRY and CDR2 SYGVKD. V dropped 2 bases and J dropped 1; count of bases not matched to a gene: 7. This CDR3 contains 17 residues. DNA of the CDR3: TGTGCCATCAGTGAGCCCACAGCAGGGGGGAACACCGGGGAGCTGTTTTTT. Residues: CAISEPTAGGNTGELFF.

This CDR3 is CAQRTASSGTQYF. The CDR3 nucleotides are TGTGCCCAAAGGACAGCGTCAAGTGGTACGCAGTATTTT. This chain uses TRBV18 with TRBJ2-3; D perhaps matches TRBD1 (6 bases). Germline values: CDR1 KGHSH, CDR2 LQKENI. The CDR3 covers 13 residues. V gave up 11 bases and J gave up 8 bases, with 20 bases separating them.

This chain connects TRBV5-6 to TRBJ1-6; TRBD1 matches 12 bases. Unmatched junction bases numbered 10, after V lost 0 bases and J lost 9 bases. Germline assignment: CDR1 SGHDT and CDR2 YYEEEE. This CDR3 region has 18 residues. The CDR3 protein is CASSLARDRGRWGSPLHF. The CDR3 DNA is TGTGCCAGCAGCTTGGCCCGGGACAGGGGGCGGTGGGGTTCACCCCTCCACTTT.

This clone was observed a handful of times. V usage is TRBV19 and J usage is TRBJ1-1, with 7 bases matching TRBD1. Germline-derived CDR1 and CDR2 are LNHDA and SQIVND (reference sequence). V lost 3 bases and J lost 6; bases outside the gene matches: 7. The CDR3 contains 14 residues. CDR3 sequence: CASSIEGALAEAFF. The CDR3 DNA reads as TGTGCCAGTAGTATTGAGGGGGCGCTCGCTGAAGCTTTCTTT.

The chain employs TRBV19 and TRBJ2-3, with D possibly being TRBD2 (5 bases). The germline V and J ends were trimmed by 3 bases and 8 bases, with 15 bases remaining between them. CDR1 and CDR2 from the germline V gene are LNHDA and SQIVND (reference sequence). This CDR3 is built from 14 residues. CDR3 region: CASSMDGGPGTQYF. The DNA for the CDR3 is TGTGCCAGTAGTATGGATGGAGGACCGGGTACGCAGTATTTT.

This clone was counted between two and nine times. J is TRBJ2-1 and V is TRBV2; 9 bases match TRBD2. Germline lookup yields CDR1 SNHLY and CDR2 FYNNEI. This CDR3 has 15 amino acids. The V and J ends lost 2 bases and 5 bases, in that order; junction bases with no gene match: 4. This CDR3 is CASSEWASGNNEQFF. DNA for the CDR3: TGTGCCAGCAGTGAATGGGCTAGCGGGAACAATGAGCAGTTCTTC.

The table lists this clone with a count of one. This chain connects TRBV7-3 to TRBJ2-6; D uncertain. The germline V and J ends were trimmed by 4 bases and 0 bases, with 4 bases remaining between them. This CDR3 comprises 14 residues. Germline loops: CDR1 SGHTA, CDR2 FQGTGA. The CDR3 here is CASSSTSGANVLTF. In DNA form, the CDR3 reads TGTGCCAGCAGCTCTACCTCTGGGGCCAACGTCCTGACTTTC.

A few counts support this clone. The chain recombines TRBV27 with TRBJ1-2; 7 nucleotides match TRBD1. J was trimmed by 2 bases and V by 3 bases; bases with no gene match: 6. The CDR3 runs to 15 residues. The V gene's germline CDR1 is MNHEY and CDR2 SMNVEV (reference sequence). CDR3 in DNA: TGTGCCAGCAGTTTCGCCTCGACAGGGAACTATGGCTACACCTTC. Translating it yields CASSFASTGNYGYTF.

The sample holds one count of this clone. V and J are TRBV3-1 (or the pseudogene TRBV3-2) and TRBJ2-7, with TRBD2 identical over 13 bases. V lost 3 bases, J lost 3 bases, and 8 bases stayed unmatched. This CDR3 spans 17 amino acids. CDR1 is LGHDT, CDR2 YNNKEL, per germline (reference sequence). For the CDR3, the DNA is TGTGCCAGCAGCCACCTAGGACTAGCGGGAGACCTCTACGAGCAGTACTTC. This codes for CASSHLGLAGDLYEQYF.

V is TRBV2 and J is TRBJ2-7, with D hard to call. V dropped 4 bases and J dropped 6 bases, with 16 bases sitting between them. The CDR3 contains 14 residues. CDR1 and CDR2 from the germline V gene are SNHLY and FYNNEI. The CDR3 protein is CASSAPPSILEQYF. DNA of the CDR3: TGTGCCAGCAGTGCCCCGCCAAGCATCCTCGAGCAGTACTTC.

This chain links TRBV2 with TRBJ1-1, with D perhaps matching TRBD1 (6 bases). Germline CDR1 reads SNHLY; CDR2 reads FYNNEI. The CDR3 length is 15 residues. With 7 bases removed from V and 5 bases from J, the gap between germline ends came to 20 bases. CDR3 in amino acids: CASIYYGGLGTEAFF. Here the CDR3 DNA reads TGTGCCAGCATCTATTACGGGGGGCTGGGGACTGAAGCTTTCTTT.

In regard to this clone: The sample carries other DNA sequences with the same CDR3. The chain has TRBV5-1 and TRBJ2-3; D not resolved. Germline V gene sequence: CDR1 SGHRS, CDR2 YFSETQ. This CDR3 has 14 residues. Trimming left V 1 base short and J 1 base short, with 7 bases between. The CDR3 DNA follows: TGCGCCAGCAGCTTGTCAGGCGGCACAGATACGCAGTATTTT. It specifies CASSLSGGTDTQYF.

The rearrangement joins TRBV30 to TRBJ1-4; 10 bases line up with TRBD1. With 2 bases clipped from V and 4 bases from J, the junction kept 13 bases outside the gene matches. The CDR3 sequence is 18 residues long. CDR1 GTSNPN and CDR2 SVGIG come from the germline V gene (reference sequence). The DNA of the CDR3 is TGTGCCTGGAGTCCCGGGACAGGGGCTGGTCGGAGTAATGAAAAACTGTTTTTT. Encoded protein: CAWSPGTGAGRSNEKLFF. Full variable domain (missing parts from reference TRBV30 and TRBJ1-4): SQTIHQWPATLVQPVGSPLSLECTVEGTSNPNLYWYRQAAGRGLQLLFYSVGIGQISSEVPQNLSASRPQDRQFILSSKKLLLSDSGFYLCAWSPGTGAGRSNEKLFFGSGTQLSVL.

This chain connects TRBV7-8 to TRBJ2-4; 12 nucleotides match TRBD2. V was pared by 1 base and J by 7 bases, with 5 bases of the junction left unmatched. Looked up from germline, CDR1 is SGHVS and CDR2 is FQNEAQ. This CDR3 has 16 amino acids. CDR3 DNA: TGTGCCAGCAGCTTAGAACTAGCGGGGGGTCTTAACATTCAGTACTTC. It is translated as CASSLELAGGLNIQYF.

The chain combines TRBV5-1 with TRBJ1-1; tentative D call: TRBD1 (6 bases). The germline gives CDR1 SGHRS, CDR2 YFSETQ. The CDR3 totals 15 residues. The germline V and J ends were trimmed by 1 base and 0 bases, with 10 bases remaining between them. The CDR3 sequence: CASSLYRDVNTEAFF. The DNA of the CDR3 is TGCGCCAGCAGCTTGTACAGGGACGTGAACACTGAAGCTTTCTTT. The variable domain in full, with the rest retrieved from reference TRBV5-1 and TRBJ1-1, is KAGVTQTPRYLIKTRGQQVTLSCSPISGHRSVSWYQQTPGQGLQFLFEYFSETQRNKGNFPGRFSGRQFSNSRSEMNVSTLELGDSALYLCASSLYRDVNTEAFFGQGTRLTVV.

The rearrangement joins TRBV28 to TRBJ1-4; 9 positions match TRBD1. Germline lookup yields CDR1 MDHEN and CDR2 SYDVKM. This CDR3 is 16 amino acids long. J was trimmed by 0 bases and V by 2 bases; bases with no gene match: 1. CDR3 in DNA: TGTGCCAGCAGTTTAGACAGGGGGGCAACTAATGAAAAACTGTTTTTT. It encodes CASSLDRGATNEKLFF.